The sequence of this T cell receptor (beta chain) was determined in a study of blood T cell repertoires in COVID-19. Sequenced by immunoSEQ multiplex PCR; TCRdb stores in-frame clones only, minus some. The sample lists a few hundred thousand clones, roughly 90% seen once, with about 2.2% in the top ten. CDR3 size: 17 residues. Germline-derived CDR1 and CDR2 are SGHRS and YFSETQ. J gave up 8 bases and V 0 bases, and 16 bases lay outside the gene matches. The chain couples TRBV5-1 to TRBJ1-2, with 7 bases that match TRBD1. Sample: peripheral blood. The sequence was obtained from a woman in her forties or fifties who had recovered from COVID-19. The CDR3 DNA sequence: TGCGCCAGCAGCTTGGTTGTCGGGGAAACAGGGGTTGGCGGCTACACCTTC. As protein: CASSLVVGETGVGGYTF.